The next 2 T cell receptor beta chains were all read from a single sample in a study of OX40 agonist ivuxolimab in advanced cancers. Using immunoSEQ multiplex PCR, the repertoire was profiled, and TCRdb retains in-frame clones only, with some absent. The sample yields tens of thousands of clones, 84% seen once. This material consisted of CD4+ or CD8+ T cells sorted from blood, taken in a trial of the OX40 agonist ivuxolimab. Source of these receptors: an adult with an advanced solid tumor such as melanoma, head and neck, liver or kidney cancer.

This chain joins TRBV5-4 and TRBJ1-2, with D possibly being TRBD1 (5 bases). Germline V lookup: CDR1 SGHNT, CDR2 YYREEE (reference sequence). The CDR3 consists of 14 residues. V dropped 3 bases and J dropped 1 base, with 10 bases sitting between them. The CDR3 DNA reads TGTGCCAGCAGCTATACGACAGTTAACTATGGCTACACCTTC. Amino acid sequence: CASSYTTVNYGYTF.

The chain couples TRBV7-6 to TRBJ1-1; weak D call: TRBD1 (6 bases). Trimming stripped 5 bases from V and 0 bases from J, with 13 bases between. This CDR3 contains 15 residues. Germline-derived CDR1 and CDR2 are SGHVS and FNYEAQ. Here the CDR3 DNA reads TGTGCCAGCAGCCCAGGACAGCAGATGAACACTGAAGCTTTCTTT. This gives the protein CASSPGQQMNTEAFF.